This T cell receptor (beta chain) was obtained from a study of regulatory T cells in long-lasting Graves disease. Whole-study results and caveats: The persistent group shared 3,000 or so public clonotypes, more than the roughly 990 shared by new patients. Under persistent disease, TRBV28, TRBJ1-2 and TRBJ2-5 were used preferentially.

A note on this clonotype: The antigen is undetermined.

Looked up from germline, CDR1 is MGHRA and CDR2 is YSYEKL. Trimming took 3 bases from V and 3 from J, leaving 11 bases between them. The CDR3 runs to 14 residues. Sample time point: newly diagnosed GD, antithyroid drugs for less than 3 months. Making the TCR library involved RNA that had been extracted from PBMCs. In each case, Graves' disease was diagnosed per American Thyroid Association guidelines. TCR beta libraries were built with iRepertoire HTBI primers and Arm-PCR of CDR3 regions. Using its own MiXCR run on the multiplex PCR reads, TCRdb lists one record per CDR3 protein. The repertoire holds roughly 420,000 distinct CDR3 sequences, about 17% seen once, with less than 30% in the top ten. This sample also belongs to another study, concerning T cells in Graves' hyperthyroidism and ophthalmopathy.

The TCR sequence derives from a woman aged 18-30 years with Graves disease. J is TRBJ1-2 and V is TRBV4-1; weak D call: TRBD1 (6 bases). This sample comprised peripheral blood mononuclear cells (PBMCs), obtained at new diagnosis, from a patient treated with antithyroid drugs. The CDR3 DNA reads TGCGCCAGCAGCCAGCCACAGGGATACTATGGCTACACCTTC. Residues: CASSQPQGYYGYTF.